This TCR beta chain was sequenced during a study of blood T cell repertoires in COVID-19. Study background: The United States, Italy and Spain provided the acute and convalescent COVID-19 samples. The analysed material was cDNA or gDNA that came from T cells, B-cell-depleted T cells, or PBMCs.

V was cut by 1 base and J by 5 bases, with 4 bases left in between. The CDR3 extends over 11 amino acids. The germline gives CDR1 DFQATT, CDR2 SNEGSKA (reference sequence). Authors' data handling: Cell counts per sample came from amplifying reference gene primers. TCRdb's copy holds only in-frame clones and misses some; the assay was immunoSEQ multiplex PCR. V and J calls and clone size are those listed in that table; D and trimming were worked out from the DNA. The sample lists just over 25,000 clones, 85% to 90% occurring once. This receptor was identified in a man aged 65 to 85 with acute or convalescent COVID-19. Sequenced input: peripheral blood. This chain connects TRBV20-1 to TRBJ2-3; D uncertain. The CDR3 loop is CSARGQDTQYF. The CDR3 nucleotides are TGCAGTGCTAGAGGACAAGATACGCAGTATTTT.